The rows below give T cell receptor beta chains drawn from one sample of a study of blood T cell repertoires in COVID-19. Method: immunoSEQ multiplex PCR; TCRdb's copy keeps in-frame clones and lacks some. The sample lists over 150,000 clones; around 74% were seen once. The sequencing sample was made of peripheral blood. The receptors shown here come from a woman at least 80 years old with acute or convalescent COVID-19. Each CDR3 is given with its conserved first and last residue. Fields, in order: D gene, clone size, V gene, CDR3 length, J gene, CDR3 DNA, CDR3 protein. A D gene is named only where the DNA matches it firmly. Rows give clone size only sometimes, using once, few, many, or a class for an expanded clone.

d_call: TRBD1
clone_size: .
v_call: TRBV19
cdr3_length: 15
j_call: TRBJ2-1
cdr3_nt: TGTGCCAGTAGTCTCTCGGGGACAGGGAGGAATGAGCAGTTCTTC
cdr3_aa: CASSLSGTGRNEQFF

d_call: .
clone_size: .
v_call: TRBV7-3
cdr3_length: 14
j_call: TRBJ2-3
cdr3_nt: TGTGCCAGCAGCTCCACCGGGAGCACAGATACGCAGTATTTT
cdr3_aa: CASSSTGSTDTQYF

d_call: .
clone_size: .
v_call: TRBV19
cdr3_length: 15
j_call: TRBJ2-2
cdr3_nt: TGTGCCAGTAGTATTGGGGGGACCGACACCGGGGAGCTGTTTTTT
cdr3_aa: CASSIGGTDTGELFF

d_call: .
clone_size: few
v_call: TRBV6-6
cdr3_length: 15
j_call: TRBJ1-1
cdr3_nt: TGTGCCAGCAGTTACTCGATGTCGGGAAGCACTGAAGCTTTCTTT
cdr3_aa: CASSYSMSGSTEAFF

d_call: .
clone_size: .
v_call: TRBV7-2
cdr3_length: 13
j_call: TRBJ2-2
cdr3_nt: TGTGCCAGCAGCTTAGTCTACACCGGGGAGCTGTTTTTT
cdr3_aa: CASSLVYTGELFF

d_call: .
clone_size: .
v_call: TRBV6-5
cdr3_length: 14
j_call: TRBJ1-2
cdr3_nt: TGTGCCAGCAGTCCGGGGGGGTCCTCCTATGGCTACACCTTC
cdr3_aa: CASSPGGSSYGYTF

d_call: .
clone_size: once
v_call: TRBV29-1
cdr3_length: 10
j_call: TRBJ1-1
cdr3_nt: TGCAGCGTTGCCGACACTGAAGCTTTCTTT
cdr3_aa: CSVADTEAFF

d_call: .
clone_size: .
v_call: TRBV4-2
cdr3_length: 13
j_call: TRBJ1-3
cdr3_nt: TGTGCCAGCAGCCAAGGGAGTCGAAACACCATATATTTT
cdr3_aa: CASSQGSRNTIYF

d_call: TRBD1
clone_size: few
v_call: TRBV19
cdr3_length: 18
j_call: TRBJ1-5
cdr3_nt: TGTGCCAGTAGTACACCGGACAGGATGCGCCTTAGCAATCAGCCCCAGCATTTT
cdr3_aa: CASSTPDRMRLSNQPQHF

d_call: TRBD1
clone_size: once
v_call: TRBV5-5
cdr3_length: 16
j_call: TRBJ2-7
cdr3_nt: TGTGCCAGCAGCTGGGCCGGGACAGGGGAGCCCTACGAGCAGTACTTC
cdr3_aa: CASSWAGTGEPYEQYF

d_call: .
clone_size: .
v_call: TRBV18
cdr3_length: 15
j_call: TRBJ1-3
cdr3_nt: TGTGCCAGCTCACCTCGACAGGATTTGCGAAACACCATATATTTT
cdr3_aa: CASSPRQDLRNTIYF

d_call: .
clone_size: .
v_call: TRBV7-3
cdr3_length: 15
j_call: TRBJ2-1
cdr3_nt: TGTGCCAGCAGCTTAACGGGCGCCTCTTCCAATGAGCAGTTCTTC
cdr3_aa: CASSLTGASSNEQFF

d_call: .
clone_size: .
v_call: TRBV7-3
cdr3_length: 16
j_call: TRBJ2-7
cdr3_nt: TGTGCCAGCAGCTTAGGGTCTGGGACTGGAACCTACGAGCAGTACTTC
cdr3_aa: CASSLGSGTGTYEQYF

d_call: .
clone_size: .
v_call: TRBV27
cdr3_length: 14
j_call: TRBJ1-2
cdr3_nt: TGTGCCAGCAGTTTATCCAGGATCCGAGATGGCTACACCTTC
cdr3_aa: CASSLSRIRDGYTF

d_call: TRBD2
clone_size: .
v_call: TRBV7-2
cdr3_length: 18
j_call: TRBJ2-5
cdr3_nt: TGTGCCAGCAGCTTAGCGACTAGCGGGGGCCCGTACCAAGAGACCCAGTACTTC
cdr3_aa: CASSLATSGGPYQETQYF

d_call: TRBD1
clone_size: few
v_call: TRBV12-3/TRBV12-4
cdr3_length: 13
j_call: TRBJ1-3
cdr3_nt: TGTGCCAGCAGTTTAGCAAGGGGACAGGCATATTATTTT
cdr3_aa: CASSLARGQAYYF

d_call: TRBD1
clone_size: .
v_call: TRBV19
cdr3_length: 13
j_call: TRBJ2-7
cdr3_nt: TGTGCCAGTAGTATAACAGGGGGCAACGAGCAGTACTTC
cdr3_aa: CASSITGGNEQYF

d_call: .
clone_size: .
v_call: TRBV13
cdr3_length: 16
j_call: TRBJ1-5
cdr3_nt: TGTGCCAGCAGCTTGGGAGGGGATTATAGCAATCAGCCCCAGCATTTT
cdr3_aa: CASSLGGDYSNQPQHF

d_call: .
clone_size: .
v_call: TRBV6-5
cdr3_length: 15
j_call: TRBJ2-3
cdr3_nt: TGTGCCAGCAGTTACGGTTCCGGGAGCACAGATACGCAGTATTTT
cdr3_aa: CASSYGSGSTDTQYF

d_call: TRBD1
clone_size: .
v_call: TRBV18
cdr3_length: 18
j_call: TRBJ1-1
cdr3_nt: TGTGCCAGCTCACCACCTTGGGACAGCCCACCGTGGAACACTGAAGCTTTCTTT
cdr3_aa: CASSPPWDSPPWNTEAFF

d_call: TRBD1
clone_size: .
v_call: TRBV5-6
cdr3_length: 16
j_call: TRBJ2-7
cdr3_nt: TGTGCCAGCAGACCAACCGGACAGGGTGGTTACTACGAGCAGTACTTC
cdr3_aa: CASRPTGQGGYYEQYF

d_call: .
clone_size: .
v_call: TRBV12-3/TRBV12-4
cdr3_length: 12
j_call: TRBJ2-1
cdr3_nt: TGTGCCAGCAGTTCCTTCTACAATGAGCAGTTCTTC
cdr3_aa: CASSSFYNEQFF

d_call: TRBD1
clone_size: .
v_call: TRBV7-9
cdr3_length: 17
j_call: TRBJ2-1
cdr3_nt: TGTGCCAGCAGCTTACCTGGGACAGGGCTTACCTACAATGAGCAGTTCTTC
cdr3_aa: CASSLPGTGLTYNEQFF

d_call: .
clone_size: few
v_call: TRBV6-5
cdr3_length: 13
j_call: TRBJ2-2
cdr3_nt: TGTGCCCACTCGAGGGAAGGGACCGGGGAGCTGTTTTTT
cdr3_aa: CAHSREGTGELFF